Listed here is a single T cell receptor (beta chain). The data were obtained in a study of blood T cell repertoires in COVID-19. Study-wide background: PBMCs, B-cell-depleted T cells, or T cells were the source of the cDNA or gDNA that made up the material.

TCRdb's copy holds only in-frame clones and misses some; the assay was immunoSEQ multiplex PCR. Of just under 45,000 clones listed, about 90% were seen once; the top ten hold around 25%. The germline V gene encodes CDR1 SGHRS and CDR2 YFSETQ. The length of the CDR3 is 16 residues. Trimming left V 6 bases short and J 4 bases short, with 22 bases between. This chain joins TRBV5-1 and TRBJ1-2, with a weak D call TRBD1 (5 bases). Source material: peripheral blood. The clonotype originates from a woman of 80 years or more in a cohort sampled during active or convalescent COVID-19. CDR3 nucleotide sequence: TGCGCCAGCACCCAAAATCCTTCTCAGGGAAGCTATGGCTACACCTTC. Translating it yields CASTQNPSQGSYGYTF. The full variable domain, in which reference TRBV5-1 and TRBJ1-2 provide the parts outside the CDR3, is KAGVTQTPRYLIKTRGQQVTLSCSPISGHRSVSWYQQTPGQGLQFLFEYFSETQRNKGNFPGRFSGRQFSNSRSEMNVSTLELGDSALYLCASTQNPSQGSYGYTFGSGTRLTVV.